The entry that follows covers one T cell receptor (beta chain) sequence. Antigen specificity is unknown. These data originate in a study of CD8+ T cells in alopecia areata. Study overall: Each day, treated patients took oral tofacitinib twice, at 5 to 10 mg per dose.

Trimming shortened V by 0 bases and J by 0 bases, and 12 bases separated the two germline ends. There are 16 residues in the CDR3. CDR1 ENHRY and CDR2 SYGVKD come from the germline V gene. General study results and limits: Affected scalp, especially in alopecia totalis/universalis, had a higher clonality than normal scalp did.

As to treatment: oral pan-JAK inhibitor, 5-10 mg twice daily. RNA extraction and reverse transcription yielded cDNA as sequencing template. Here immunoSEQ multiplex PCR was the method, and the copy in TCRdb shows in-frame clones only, minus some. The sample lists under 350,000 clones, roughly 64% occurring once. Sequencing was performed on CD4+ T cells sorted from blood, taken at week 24, from a patient treated with tofacitinib. This chain links TRBV10-3 with TRBJ2-7; a weak D match, TRBD2 (5 bases). This receptor was obtained from a human donor with alopecia areata. In nucleotides, the CDR3 is TGTGCCATCAGTGAGTCGATCTATGGGAGCTCCTACGAGCAGTACTTC. Its translation is CAISESIYGSSYEQYF.